This TCR beta chain was observed in a study of shared clonotypes between healthy human individuals. Measured with immunoSEQ multiplex PCR; TCRdb has only the in-frame clones, and not every one. The sample shows 2 million to 2.5 million clones, roughly 91% of them seen only once. Naive CD8 cells were CD45RO-negative, positively selected for CCR7, excluding terminally differentiated effector memory CD45RA+ cells. Deletions cut 1 base from V and 6 bases from J, with 13 bases between. Germline V gene data show CDR1 as SGHTA and CDR2 as FQGTGA. The CDR3 runs to 14 residues. The sequence was obtained from a man aged 18 to 29 in good health. Some clones in this sample may be carry-over from other donors' samples. V is TRBV7-3 and J is TRBJ2-7; maybe TRBD1 (5 bases). The source material was naive CD8+ T cells from PBMCs. The CDR3 protein is CASSLIAGQGEQYF. For the CDR3, the DNA is TGTGCCAGCAGCTTAATCGCAGGGCAAGGCGAGCAGTACTTC. Filled out from reference TRBV7-3 and TRBJ2-7, the complete variable domain reads GAGVSQTPSNKVTEKGKYVELRCDPISGHTALYWYRQSLGQGPEFLIYFQGTGAADDSGLPNDRFFAVRPEGSVSTLKIQRTERGDSAVYLCASSLIAGQGEQYFGPGTRLTVT.